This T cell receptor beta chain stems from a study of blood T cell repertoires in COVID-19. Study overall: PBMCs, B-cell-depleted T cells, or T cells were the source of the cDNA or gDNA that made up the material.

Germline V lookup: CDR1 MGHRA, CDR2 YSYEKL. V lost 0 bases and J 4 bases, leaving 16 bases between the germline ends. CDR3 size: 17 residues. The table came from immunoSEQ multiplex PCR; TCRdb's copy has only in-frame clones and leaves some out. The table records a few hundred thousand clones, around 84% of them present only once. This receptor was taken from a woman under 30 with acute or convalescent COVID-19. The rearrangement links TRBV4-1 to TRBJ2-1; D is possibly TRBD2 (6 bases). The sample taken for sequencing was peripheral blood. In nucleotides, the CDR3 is TGCGCCAGCAGCCAAGATGTGAGGCCGGGAGATTACAATGAGCAGTTCTTC. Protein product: CASSQDVRPGDYNEQFF.